Presented here are 17 T cell receptor beta chains from one specimen sequenced in a study of neurological immune-mediated disorders. MiXCR, applied by TCRdb to the 5' RACE reads, yields one record per CDR3 protein. The table records tens of thousands of distinct CDR3 sequences, less than 4.5% of them present only once. The sample consisted of PBMCs. Receptors originate from a man aged 25-40 years with multiple sclerosis.

This clonotype was counted many times. V and J are TRBV9 and TRBJ1-5, with TRBD1 matching over 7 bases. After removal of 3 bases from V and 1 base from J, the junction contained 4 bases not matched to a gene. The CDR3 covers 15 residues. Germline V gene lookup returns CDR1 SGDLS and CDR2 YYNGEE. As DNA, the CDR3 is TGTGCCAGCAGCGCAGGGGGTCAGAGCAATCAGCCCCAGCATTTT. It yields the protein CASSAGGQSNQPQHF.

This clonotype was counted at least ten times. V usage is TRBV19 and J usage is TRBJ1-1; D gene unclear. The CDR3 loop spans 13 amino acids. V was pared by 1 base and J by 1 base, with 4 bases between. The V gene's germline CDR1 is LNHDA and CDR2 SQIVND (reference sequence). The CDR3: CASSIATNTEAFF. CDR3 bases: TGTGCCAGTAGTATAGCGACGAACACTGAAGCTTTCTTT.

Ten or more counts support this clonotype. The genes are TRBV20-1 and TRBJ2-2; the D gene is possibly TRBD1 (5 bases). The CDR3 extends over 13 amino acids. Germline V gene sequence: CDR1 DFQATT, CDR2 SNEGSKA (reference sequence). V lost 4 bases and J lost 3, with 9 bases in between. The chain's CDR3 is CSAKWGDTGELFF. CDR3 bases: TGCAGTGCTAAGTGGGGCGACACCGGGGAGCTGTTTTTT.

Ten or more counts support this clonotype. The chain employs TRBV29-1 and TRBJ2-3; 8 bases align to TRBD2. J was trimmed by 4 bases and V by 4 bases; bases with no gene match: 10. This CDR3 has 15 amino acids. Germline V CDR1 and CDR2: SQVTM, ANQGSEA. The CDR3 DNA is TGCAGCGTTGCCCCAAGCGGGAGTACGGCAGATACGCAGTATTTT. Translation gives CSVAPSGSTADTQYF.

The rearrangement joins TRBV29-1 to TRBJ2-1; 14 nucleotides match TRBD2. J was trimmed by 9 bases and V by 7 bases; bases with no gene match: 8. This CDR3 region has 14 residues. CDR1 is SQVTM and CDR2 is ANQGSEA in the germline V gene. In DNA form, the CDR3 reads TGCAGCGCAGGACTAGCGGGGGGCCGGGGTGAGCAGTTCTTC. Protein product: CSAGLAGGRGEQFF.

This clonotype was found many times. The chain has TRBV6-5 and TRBJ2-1; unclear D gene. Germline CDR1 reads MNHEY; CDR2 reads SVGAGI. V was clipped by 1 base and J by 7 bases, with 8 bases between them. The CDR3 contains 13 residues. The chain's CDR3 is CASSYCGWNEQFF. DNA for the CDR3: TGTGCCAGCAGTTACTGTGGGTGGAATGAGCAGTTCTTC.

In this sample, this clonotype turned up many times. CDR3 in DNA: TGTGCCAGCAGCCAAGATGCACATCTCTATGGCTACACCTTC. It specifies CASSQDAHLYGYTF. The rearrangement joins TRBV4-2 to TRBJ1-2; D uncertain. CDR3 length equals 14 residues. V lost 0 bases and J 4 bases, leaving 9 bases between the germline ends. The germline CDR1 and CDR2 sequences are LGHNA and YNFKEQ.

This clonotype occurred many times. CDR3: CASSAKGGNQPQHF. The CDR3 DNA is TGTGCCAGCAGTGCAAAGGGGGGCAATCAGCCCCAGCATTTT. The V call is TRBV27, the J call TRBJ1-5; D is perhaps TRBD1 (6 bases). V was trimmed by 5 bases and J by 2 bases, leaving 10 bases between them. CDR1 is MNHEY, CDR2 SMNVEV, per germline (reference sequence). The CDR3 spans 14 residues.

Ten or more counts support this clonotype. The chain has TRBV5-1 and TRBJ2-3; no reliable D call. This CDR3 is 15 amino acids long. The V and J ends lost 2 bases and 0 bases respectively, with 10 bases between them. The germline CDR1 and CDR2 sequences are SGHRS and YFSETQ. The CDR3 DNA is TGCGCCAGCAGCTTTGAATATCAGAGCACAGATACGCAGTATTTT. Translated, it gives CASSFEYQSTDTQYF.

There are many counts of this clonotype. The J gene is TRBJ2-7, the V gene TRBV2; a weak D match, TRBD2 (5 bases). In germline, CDR1 is SNHLY, CDR2 FYNNEI. V lost 3 bases and J lost 3, with 6 bases in between. The CDR3 runs to 12 residues. The CDR3 coding sequence is TGTGCCAGCAGTGAGGGGAGCTACGAGCAGTACTTC. Its protein product is CASSEGSYEQYF.

This clonotype was recorded many times. The rearrangement links TRBV7-2 to TRBJ1-3, with D possibly TRBD1 on 6 matching bases. Germline CDR1 is SGHTA and CDR2 is FQGNSA. The V end lost 3 bases, the J end lost 4 bases, and 13 bases lay between the germline ends. The CDR3 runs to 15 residues. The CDR3 bases are TGTGCCAGCAGCTTGGGGGGGGCGCGAGGAAACACCATATATTTT. Translation gives CASSLGGARGNTIYF.

This clonotype was seen repeatedly, ten times or more. The chain has TRBV7-2 and TRBJ1-2, with TRBD1 matching 10 bases. The J segment lost 2 bases and the V segment lost 1 base, leaving 1 base of the junction unmatched. The germline gives CDR1 SGHTA, CDR2 FQGNSA. The CDR3 is made up of 15 amino acids. The CDR3 here is CASSLEGQGNYGYTF. CDR3 nucleotide sequence: TGTGCCAGCAGCTTAGAGGGACAGGGGAACTATGGCTACACCTTC.

This clonotype was counted many times. The V gene is TRBV25-1, the J gene TRBJ1-1; the match to TRBD1 covers 7 bases. Germline values: CDR1 MGHDK, CDR2 SYGVNS. This CDR3 has 13 residues. The junction had 7 bases not matched to a gene; V was cut back by 2 bases and J by 10 bases. This chain's CDR3 is CASSEGQVGRAFF. CDR3 DNA: TGTGCCAGCAGTGAAGGACAGGTGGGGAGAGCTTTCTTT.

There are many counts of this clonotype. This chain uses TRBV12-3 or TRBV12-4 with TRBJ2-2; TRBD2 agrees at 13 bases. This CDR3 has 19 amino acids. V was pared by 2 bases and J by 2 bases, with 8 bases of the junction left unmatched. CDR3 residues: CASSLSRLAGGPNTGELFF. The CDR3 DNA reads TGTGCCAGCAGTTTATCAAGACTAGCGGGGGGCCCAAACACCGGGGAGCTGTTTTTT.

This clonotype came up many times. The chain is built from TRBV5-1 and TRBJ2-5, with 8 bases that match TRBD2. The germline gives CDR1 SGHRS, CDR2 YFSETQ. V shed 3 bases, J shed 5 bases, and the junction held 6 bases outside the gene matches. The CDR3 has 14 amino acids. Here the CDR3 DNA reads TGCGCCAGCAGCTCAAGCGGGAGTGGTGAGACCCAGTACTTC. As protein: CASSSSGSGETQYF.

This clonotype was found many times. Because it lacks the conserved phenylalanine or tryptophan at the end, this CDR3 is likely a read error. The DNA is omitted, as the CDR3 cannot be located on it reliably, and the CDR3 follows TCRdb's listing. The rearrangement joins TRBV5-6 to TRBJ1-1; the table's D call of TRBD1 was not tested on the DNA. Ends included, the CDR3 has 15 residues. The germline gives CDR1 SGHDT, CDR2 YYEEEE. CDR3 sequence reads: CASSDPDRFGPAAIV.

This clonotype was detected ten times or more. The chain couples TRBV7-9 to TRBJ1-1, with D hard to call. The germline V gene encodes CDR1 SEHNR and CDR2 FQNEAQ (reference sequence). Trimming removed 6 bases at V and 0 bases at J, with 8 bases between. The CDR3 runs 13 residues. CDR3 coding DNA: TGTGCCAGCAGACTCGGTATGAACACTGAAGCTTTCTTT. It codes for CASRLGMNTEAFF.